This T cell receptor (beta chain) is drawn from a study of blood T cell repertoires in COVID-19. Measured with immunoSEQ multiplex PCR; TCRdb has only the in-frame clones, and not every one. The sample yields some 270,000 clones, around 90% seen once. V dropped 4 bases and J dropped 4; count of bases not matched to a gene: 5. The CDR3 extends over 14 amino acids. CDR1 is LGHDT and CDR2 is YNNKEL in the germline V gene (reference sequence). The rearrangement links TRBV3-1 (or the pseudogene TRBV3-2) to TRBJ1-1; 8 bases agree with TRBD1. Sequenced input: peripheral blood. The TCR comes from a man aged 50 to 60 with acute or convalescent COVID-19. The CDR3 nucleotides are TGTGCCAGCAGCCTGGGACAGGTAGGCACTGAAGCTTTCTTT. This encodes CASSLGQVGTEAFF.